These 29 T cell receptor beta chains were all obtained from the same sample, sequenced in a study of CD8+ T cells in alopecia areata. Sequencing used cDNA as its template, made by extracting RNA and reverse transcribing it. Clones were sequenced by immunoSEQ multiplex PCR, and TCRdb holds only the in-frame ones, with some missing. Seen here are 150,000 or so clones, 86% observed once, and the top ten hold roughly 13%. Treatment of the sample: oral pan-JAK inhibitor, 5-10 mg twice daily. Sequencing was performed on CD8+ T cells sorted from blood, taken at week 4, from a patient treated with tofacitinib. These receptors originate from a human donor with alopecia areata.

Note on this clone: The same CDR3 is also encoded by other DNA sequences in this sample. The rearrangement joins TRBV29-1 to TRBJ2-7; D possibly matches TRBD1 or TRBD2 (5 bases each). The CDR3 sequence is 14 residues long. CDR1 and CDR2 (germline): SQVTM, ANQGSEA. Trimming removed 0 bases at V and 2 bases at J, with 11 bases between. DNA of the CDR3: TGCAGCGTTGAAGAAGGGGACGGTACCTACGAGCAGTACTTC. It specifies CSVEEGDGTYEQYF.

DNA for the CDR3: TGTGCCAGCAGCCCTCAGGGACAAGAGACCCAGTACTTC. Its translation is CASSPQGQETQYF. The chain carries TRBV7-9 and TRBJ2-5; tentative D call: TRBD1 (5 bases). This CDR3 has 13 amino acids. Germline V gives CDR1 SEHNR, CDR2 FQNEAQ (reference sequence). Trimming removed 5 bases from V and 2 bases from J, with 9 bases in between.

The chain carries TRBV6-1 and TRBJ2-4, with 9 bases aligning to TRBD1. Unmatched junction bases numbered 0, after V lost 6 bases and J lost 6 bases. This CDR3 is 12 amino acids long. The germline gives CDR1 MNHNS, CDR2 SASEGT. The CDR3 coding sequence is TGTGCCAGCAGGACAGGGGGAAACATTCAGTACTTC. Its protein product is CASRTGGNIQYF.

The V gene is TRBV2, the J gene TRBJ2-1; no clear D. Looked up from germline, CDR1 is SNHLY and CDR2 is FYNNEI. V shed 1 base and J shed 0 bases, with 7 bases lying between them. The CDR3 covers 15 residues. CDR3: CASSEDQSSYNEQFF. In DNA form, the CDR3 reads TGTGCCAGCAGTGAAGATCAGAGCTCCTACAATGAGCAGTTCTTC.

The chain joins TRBV28 to TRBJ2-7; D ambiguous. V was cut by 4 bases and J by 4 bases, with 5 bases left in between. CDR1 is MDHEN, CDR2 SYDVKM, per germline. The CDR3 is 11 amino acids. CDR3 in DNA: TGTGCCAGCAGTTACGCGTACGAGCAGTACTTC. Amino acids: CASSYAYEQYF.

V and J are TRBV6-5 and TRBJ2-1; TRBD1 or TRBD2 may be the D gene (6 bases each). Per germline, CDR1 MNHEY and CDR2 SVGAGI. With 7 bases removed from V and 9 bases from J, the gap between germline ends came to 10 bases. CDR3 length: 11 amino acids. Written as DNA, the CDR3 is TGTGCCAGCATCGAGGGGGGTGAGCAGTTCTTC. Residues: CASIEGGEQFF.

This chain joins TRBV4-1 and TRBJ1-5; 7 nucleotides agree with TRBD1. Germline assignment: CDR1 MGHRA and CDR2 YSYEKL. V was pared by 4 bases and J by 1 base, with 7 bases of the junction left unmatched. There are 16 residues in the CDR3. The CDR3 is CASSPGQYGSNQPQHF. In DNA form, the CDR3 reads TGCGCCAGCAGCCCGGGACAGTATGGGAGCAATCAGCCCCAGCATTTT.

The chain uses TRBV27 and TRBJ2-3; TRBD2 agrees at 7 bases. Per germline, CDR1 MNHEY and CDR2 SMNVEV (reference sequence). Germline trimming cut 3 bases from V and 2 bases from J; bases unmatched to any gene: 5. The CDR3 consists of 15 residues. CDR3 in DNA: TGTGCCAGCAGTTTGGTAGCGGGTTTCACAGATACGCAGTATTTT. Its protein is CASSLVAGFTDTQYF.

The chain couples TRBV6-5 to TRBJ2-2; D gene unclear. This CDR3 is 14 amino acids long. V lost 7 bases, J lost 1 base, and 10 bases lay in between. Germline CDR1 and CDR2: MNHEY and SVGAGI. The CDR3 here is CASTPSGNTGELFF. CDR3 in DNA: TGTGCCAGCACCCCTTCAGGGAACACCGGGGAGCTGTTTTTT.

This chain uses TRBV4-1 with TRBJ1-2, with D hard to call. The germline gives CDR1 MGHRA, CDR2 YSYEKL. There are 16 residues in the CDR3. V was clipped by 0 bases and J by 7 bases, with 18 bases between them. The CDR3 DNA follows: TGCGCCAGCAGCCAAGATCAGGTGGGTCTGTCGAGTGGCTACACCTTC. Translation: CASSQDQVGLSSGYTF.

The chain links TRBV29-1 to TRBJ2-2; D is unclear. The CDR3 has 13 residues. CDR1 is SQVTM and CDR2 is ANQGSEA in the germline V gene. The chain's CDR3 is CGLLQSNTGELFF. As DNA, the CDR3 is TGCGGTCTCCTGCAATCGAACACCGGGGAGCTGTTTTTT.

This clone has just a few counts. CDR3 sequence: CSVEGGAESSYNEQFF. CDR3 nucleotides: TGCAGCGTTGAAGGGGGGGCGGAGAGCTCCTACAATGAGCAGTTCTTC. V is TRBV29-1 and J is TRBJ2-1, with D perhaps being TRBD1 or TRBD2 (6 bases each). The CDR3 length is 16 residues. CDR1 is SQVTM, CDR2 ANQGSEA, per germline. The V end was cut by 1 base, the J end by 0 bases, with 13 bases between.

This rearrangement joins TRBV30 to TRBJ1-1; D ambiguous. This CDR3 contains 13 residues. Germline loops: CDR1 GTSNPN, CDR2 SVGIG (reference sequence). The V end lost 4 bases, the J end lost 2 bases, and 11 bases lay between the germline ends. For the CDR3, the DNA is TGTGCCTGGATGAGGGAGGGAAACACTGAAGCTTTCTTT. Translated: CAWMREGNTEAFF.

The V call is TRBV2, the J call TRBJ2-1, with TRBD2 matching over 8 bases. The germline V gene has CDR1 SNHLY and CDR2 FYNNEI. The CDR3 is 15 residues long. V was clipped by 4 bases and J by 5 bases; unmatched bases: 7. Written as DNA, the CDR3 is TGTGCCAGCAGTGGGCGTAGCGGGATGGACAATGAGCAGTTCTTC. Residues: CASSGRSGMDNEQFF.

The rearrangement links TRBV5-1 to TRBJ2-2, with 7 bases lining up with TRBD2. V dropped 1 base and J dropped 1; count of bases not matched to a gene: 1. Germline V gene data show CDR1 as SGHRS and CDR2 as YFSETQ. The length of the CDR3 is 15 residues. This CDR3 is CASSLREGNTGELFF. The CDR3 nucleotides read TGCGCCAGCAGCTTGAGGGAGGGGAACACCGGGGAGCTGTTTTTT.

This rearrangement joins TRBV30 to TRBJ2-5, with TRBD1 matching over 7 bases. The germline CDR1 and CDR2 sequences are GTSNPN and SVGIG (reference sequence). The CDR3 consists of 18 residues. V was clipped by 2 bases and J by 0 bases; unmatched bases: 15. DNA of the CDR3: TGTGCCTGGAGTCACGCGACGAACCCAGACAGGGACCAAGAGACCCAGTACTTC. Its translation is CAWSHATNPDRDQETQYF.

CDR3 nucleotides: TGCGCCAGCAGTCAACCGGGACAGAGTGGCGAGCAGTACTTC. Its protein product is CASSQPGQSGEQYF. The V gene is TRBV23-1, the J gene TRBJ2-7; 7 bases fit TRBD1. TRBV23-1 counts as an open reading frame of uncertain function. The junction had 7 bases not matched to a gene; V was cut back by 2 bases and J by 6 bases. The CDR3 is made up of 14 amino acids.

The chain joins TRBV6-5 to TRBJ2-3; 8 nucleotides line up with TRBD2. Germline CDR1 reads MNHEY; CDR2 reads SVGAGI. The CDR3 has 14 residues. The ends lost 5 bases at V and 5 bases at J; junction bases unmatched: 6. The CDR3 DNA reads as TGTGCCAGCAGTAACCCGGGACTAGAAGATACGCAGTATTTT. Residues: CASSNPGLEDTQYF.

The rearrangement links TRBV6-5 to TRBJ2-1, with D perhaps TRBD1 (5 bases). V was shortened by 0 bases and J by 2 bases, with 8 bases between the two germline ends. The CDR3 spans 15 residues. CDR1 MNHEY and CDR2 SVGAGI come from the germline V gene. The DNA of the CDR3 is TGTGCCAGCAGTTACTCAGGGGCGGCCTACAATGAGCAGTTCTTC. Translation: CASSYSGAAYNEQFF.

This clone occurred once. At the DNA level, this CDR3 is encoded by other sequences in the same sample as well. This chain links TRBV5-1 with TRBJ2-3; D is perhaps TRBD2 (6 bases). V was shortened by 0 bases and J by 1 base, with 6 bases between the two germline ends. This CDR3 is built from 14 residues. Germline values: CDR1 SGHRS, CDR2 YFSETQ. As DNA, the CDR3 is TGCGCCAGCAGCTTGGGGGAGGGCACAGATACGCAGTATTTT. Encoded protein: CASSLGEGTDTQYF.

V usage is TRBV28 and J usage is TRBJ2-7; maybe TRBD1 (5 bases). Germline CDR1 MDHEN, CDR2 SYDVKM. Between the trimmed V and J ends, which lost 1 base and 3 bases, there was a span of 13 bases. The CDR3 consists of 15 residues. Written as DNA, the CDR3 is TGTGCCAGCAGTTTATCCTACAGGACCTACTACGAGCAGTACTTC. Protein product: CASSLSYRTYYEQYF.

This chain uses TRBV5-8 with TRBJ2-7; D possibly corresponds to TRBD2 (5 bases). Germline lookup yields CDR1 SGHTS and CDR2 YDEGEE. Trimming shortened V by 1 base and J by 4 bases, and 6 bases separated the two germline ends. This CDR3 has 12 amino acids. CDR3 protein: CASSLRGYEQYF. As DNA, the CDR3 is TGTGCCAGCAGCTTGCGGGGATACGAGCAGTACTTC. Combining the CDR3 with reference TRBV5-8 and TRBJ2-7 gives the whole variable domain EAGVTQSPTHLIKTRGQQATLRCSPISGHTSVYWYQQALGLGLQFLLWYDEGEERNRGNFPPRFSGRQFPNYSSELNVNALELEDSALYLCASSLRGYEQYFGPGTRLTVT.

The chain employs TRBV4-1 and TRBJ2-2; tentative D call: TRBD2 (6 bases). The CDR3 sequence is 15 residues long. V was pared by 1 base and J by 4 bases, with 10 bases between. CDR1 is MGHRA, CDR2 YSYEKL, per germline. DNA for the CDR3: TGCGCCAGCAGCCAAGTGGCGGGGACCACCGGGGAGCTGTTTTTT. It translates to CASSQVAGTTGELFF.

The table lists this clone with a count of one. The chain combines TRBV10-3 with TRBJ2-3; the D gene is possibly TRBD2 (6 bases). Trimming took 8 bases from V and 1 from J, leaving 13 bases between them. Germline V gives CDR1 ENHRY, CDR2 SYGVKD. The CDR3 is 14 amino acids. The CDR3 sequence is CAISLRGGTDTQYF. The CDR3, as DNA: TGTGCCATCTCTCTGCGCGGGGGCACAGATACGCAGTATTTT.

The V gene is TRBV7-2, the J gene TRBJ1-2, with D hard to call. Trimming took 1 base from V and 2 from J, leaving 11 bases between them. The germline V gene has CDR1 SGHTA and CDR2 FQGNSA. This CDR3 has 15 amino acids. In nucleotides, the CDR3 is TGTGCCAGCAGCTTAGAGCACCCCTTAAACTATGGCTACACCTTC. It codes for CASSLEHPLNYGYTF.

This clone appeared once. This chain uses TRBV7-9 with TRBJ2-7; TRBD1 agrees at 10 bases. This CDR3 spans 16 amino acids. CDR1 is SEHNR, CDR2 FQNEAQ, per germline (reference sequence). V trimming: 2 bases; J trimming: 3 bases; junction bases outside the gene matches: 7. CDR3 in amino acids: CASSLPPGQGHYEQYF. Written as DNA, the CDR3 is TGTGCCAGCAGCTTACCCCCGGGACAGGGGCACTACGAGCAGTACTTC.

This clone has more than one count but fewer than ten. The chain employs TRBV10-3 and TRBJ1-1; a weak D match, TRBD1 (5 bases). Germline values: CDR1 ENHRY, CDR2 SYGVKD. Trimming pared 7 bases from V and 0 bases from J, leaving 9 bases between. This CDR3 is built from 13 residues. Here the CDR3 reads CAIKPTVNTEAFF. The CDR3 nucleotides read TGTGCCATCAAACCGACAGTGAACACTGAAGCTTTCTTT.

Concerning this clone itself: At the DNA level, this CDR3 is encoded by other sequences in the same sample as well. The chain joins TRBV5-1 to TRBJ1-1; D gene ambiguous. CDR1 is SGHRS and CDR2 is YFSETQ in the germline V gene. CDR3 size: 13 residues. V was cut by 0 bases and J by 3 bases, with 6 bases left in between. CDR3 protein: CASSLVGDTEAFF. DNA of the CDR3: TGCGCCAGCAGCTTGGTTGGGGACACTGAAGCTTTCTTT. The full variable domain, in which reference TRBV5-1 and TRBJ1-1 provide the parts outside the CDR3, is KAGVTQTPRYLIKTRGQQVTLSCSPISGHRSVSWYQQTPGQGLQFLFEYFSETQRNKGNFPGRFSGRQFSNSRSEMNVSTLELGDSALYLCASSLVGDTEAFFGQGTRLTVV.

This chain connects TRBV4-2 to TRBJ2-3; 9 nucleotides agree with TRBD1. Trimming at V came to 1 base and at J to 4 bases, leaving 6 bases not matched to a gene. Germline V gene sequence: CDR1 LGHNA, CDR2 YNFKEQ. There are 16 residues in the CDR3. The CDR3 DNA follows: TGTGCCAGCAGCCAAGGCCGGGACAGGGCCCCAGATACGCAGTATTTT. Translating it yields CASSQGRDRAPDTQYF.